This T cell receptor (beta chain) is drawn from a study of cytomegalovirus exposure and HLA in healthy donors (dated by TCRdb to the late 2010s). For context, the study as a whole: In an earlier analysis of about 560 of the donors, roughly 300 Gb of sequence data and roughly 100 million unique TCR beta sequences from some 170 million T cells were reported. The number of typed donors differed by locus: about 629-640 for A, B, C, DRB1 and DQB1; 522 for DQA1; some 590 for DPA1; and some 450 for DPB1. An early release that covered approximately 600 HLA-typed donors contained 250 to 350 gigabases of sequencing data and approximately 85 million unique TCR sequences. Donor age, sex, ethnicity and CMV serostatus were compiled together with the repertoire data. The T cell repertoires of around 670 subjects were profiled by immunosequencing and related to cytomegalovirus serostatus. To study patterns of TCR occurrence, a later analysis re-analyzed previously published TCR beta repertoires from 666 donors and added high-resolution HLA genotyping. A later genetic analysis took genome-wide SNP genotypes for about 65% of the roughly 670 donors and used that subset as a discovery cohort. Besides the first cohort of roughly 640 subjects, a separate validation cohort made up of roughly 130 different subjects was used. An earlier analysis of some 500 of the donors used high-throughput TCR beta sequencing to judge whether each TCR beta V gene segment behaved as functional or pseudogenic. High-throughput TCR immunosequencing, statistical association of individual TCRs with disease status, and machine learning were combined to predict cytomegalovirus infection status. A handful of DR-DQ haplotypes were handled as single units for association and clustering because linkage in the cohort was strong. Of the roughly 400 genotyped donors, less than 85% were placed in the genetic ancestry cluster associated with self-reported Caucasian donors. HLA typing covered class I and class II loci at four-digit resolution. Every discovery cohort repertoire had been produced on one sequencing platform. Across 398 genotyped donors of the cohort, an average of roughly 230,000 unique TCR beta nucleotide sequences per donor were sequenced, and around 20% of those sequences were non-productive. The study aimed to test whether cataloging public T cell receptors could reveal signatures of past pathogen exposure. Rather than drawing on any new phenotypic data, the later analysis identified candidate immune exposures from TCR beta sequences and the way those sequences occurred across donors. Overall study results and their limits: In vitro tests confirmed that a few of the cytomegalovirus-associated TCR beta chains recognize cytomegalovirus antigens. A later analysis found that most CMV-associated TCR beta chains appeared HLA-restricted, with HLA associations seemingly driven largely by CMV exposure. Presence/absence analyses assumed roughly uniform sequencing depth across donors, an assumption that may not hold. Compared with the approximately 720-donor mean, donors in an Asian-associated ancestry cluster had fewer N-insertions in productive TCRs, according to a later genetic analysis. In this cohort, only TCR beta chains were sequenced, and detectable features were limited by the absence of alpha or paired-chain data. Most TCR sequences were observed very rarely across donors, whereas some public TCRs were present in many individuals. Correlated functional status among segregating V segments might be attributable to linkage disequilibrium, but an unknown experimental factor could not be ruled out. In a later analysis, about 17,000 TCR beta sequences were associated with specific HLA alleles at a false discovery rate of 0.05. A further reported finding was that TCR beta sequences accurately predicted the HLA-A and HLA-B alleles for most subjects in the first cohort. A later analysis found that TCR association rates varied across HLA loci, with DRB1 alleles showing the most associated TCRs and HLA-C alleles the fewest. In a later analysis, HLA-associated TCR beta chains were found to be more clonally expanded and to have lower generation probabilities than equally common non-associated chains. Several of the top co-occurrence clusters appeared to be linked to parvovirus B19, influenza, CMV and Epstein-Barr virus, according to a later analysis. A later genetic analysis associated a missense DCLRE1C variant with V-gene and J-gene trimming of TCR beta chains, and an independent cohort replicated the association. The sequencing pipeline was judged likely to have produced a cluster of highly shared sequence variants as a technical artifact. The only immune exposure information available for the cohort was CMV serostatus. Cytomegalovirus status was reported to be diagnosed by the classifier with high specificity and sensitivity in both the original and validation cohorts. About 17 rarely observed V segments, including chromosome 9 orphons, were excluded from the earlier analysis of approximately 500 of the donors because counts were too low. The study listed approximately 160 TCR beta chains as associated with cytomegalovirus. The authors suggested that the approach could potentially be extended to other disease states and immunological phenotypes. Because HLA typing was unavailable for some donors at each locus, only the typed subset was used in association tests. In an earlier analysis of 587 of the donors, most TCR beta V segments appeared in productive rearrangements about 90% or about 30% of the time, broadly matching IMGT annotations. The 87-base-pair reads could not distinguish some IMGT-functional V segments, including TRBV6-2 and TRBV6-3, so those segments were excluded. Assigning TCR associations to individual alleles was difficult when HLA alleles, especially DR and DQ, strongly co-occurred.

Libraries were made using the immunoSEQ multiplex PCR assay. The multiplex PCR relied on a mix of 60 forward primers for TCR Vbeta segments and 13 reverse primers for TCR Jbeta segments. The CDR3 region of rearranged TCR beta genes was amplified from genomic DNA by a multiplex PCR assay. The Illumina HiSeq System was used to sequence the amplified TCR beta libraries as 87-base-pair reads. Regarding the original processing steps: In a later analysis, tens of millions of unique TCR beta chains were counted across the 500 to 700 repertoires, and around 10 million of these chains were shared by at least two donors. A nearest-neighbor algorithm error-corrected the raw reads and collapsed the reads into unique sequences, merging closely related sequences to remove PCR and sequencing errors. V, D and J gene segments were assigned by aligning CDR3 sequences to IMGT reference sequences. For a sequence to be retained, a match of at least six nucleotides was required to both a V gene segment and a J gene segment. Rearrangements were classified as productive when the CDR3 lacked stop codons and remained in frame with V and J, and all other rearrangements were classified as non-productive. Following IMGT convention, CDR3 was defined as the stretch from the second conserved V-encoded cysteine up to the conserved J-encoded phenylalanine. Sequences without an unambiguous match to a single V gene segment were excluded from the earlier analysis of about 640 of the donors. An earlier analysis of approximately 590 of the donors called V segments functional above 56.7% productive rearrangements and segregating when the between-donor standard deviation exceeded 5%. A statistical classification framework was built to diagnose cytomegalovirus status from the catalog of TCR beta chain sequences. In a later analysis, TCR nucleotide sequences were compared against IMGT/GENE-DB human TR gene sequences so that V and J genes could be assigned. A later analysis assigned CDR3 sequences and most-parsimonious VDJ recombination scenarios with the TCRdist pipeline. In a later analysis, each TCR beta chain was defined by its CDR3 amino acid sequence together with its V-gene family, and reads without a unique V-gene family were excluded. In a later analysis, around 650 highly shared, low-generation-probability nucleotide sequences were removed to address suspected cross-contamination and a sequencing artifact. In a later analysis, a clonal expansion index was calculated for each public chain from normalized within-repertoire ranks of inferred template counts. A later analysis computed generation probabilities with a VDJ recombination model fitted to out-of-frame rearrangements, and checked the results against IGoR. Hypergeometric tests were used in a later analysis to score TCR-TCR, TCR-HLA and TCR-CMV co-occurrence, with a repertoire-size bias correction applied to the TCR pairs. To estimate false discovery rates, a later analysis permuted the HLA or CMV assignments 20 times. A later analysis grouped co-occurring TCRs with DBSCAN, adding TCRdist sequence similarity when clustering within HLA-allele-positive subsets. Repertoires with fewer than 30,000 or more than 120,000 public chains were left out of co-occurrence clustering, as were a few repertoires with anomalous nucleotide sharing. As stored in TCRdb, this immuneACCESS dataset retains in-frame rearrangements with V and J assigned. A fraction of the clones does not appear; measured against another copy, unresolved V genes explain less than half of the discrepancy, and the remainder lacks a known reason. V, J and clone size are those of that table, while D and trimming were read from the DNA. The table for this sample lists tens of thousands of clones; about 78% of them were counted only once. Jointly, the top ten make up about 12% of the sample.

The cohort consisted of fewer than 700 healthy bone marrow donors. Cohort members were all nominally healthy when sampled, although unrecorded immune exposures were likely present. The donor tested CMV seropositive and was one of the 289 seropositive cohort members. A peripheral blood sample was provided by each donor, and peripheral blood mononuclear cells were used for TCR beta sequencing. Genomic DNA extraction from the blood cell samples was performed with the Qiagen DNeasy Blood Extraction Kit. As to this clone: Its antigen is unknown. Base qualities are not at hand, and no much larger clone is one base apart.

Spanning cysteine to phenylalanine, the CDR3 consists of 12 amino acids. Only the CDR3 DNA stays, 36 bases, in frame from base 1. V is pruned by 6 bases and J by 6 bases, leaving 4 bases of the junction without a gene match. Based on the germline V gene, the CDR1 and CDR2 sequences are MGHDK and SYGVNS. The sequencing input was PBMCs. The clonotype comes from a woman in her thirties or forties in good health and CMV-seropositive. The rearranged segments are TRBV25-1 and TRBJ1-1; 7 bases in the middle match TRBD1. The DNA is TGTGCCAGCAGGTTTGGGACAGCTGAAGCTTTCTTT. It encodes CASRFGTAEAFF.